The rows below give T cell receptor beta chains drawn from one sample of a study of T-cell reconstitution after alpha-beta-depleted transplantation in children. TCRdb reanalysed the PCR reads using MiXCR and keeps one entry per CDR3 protein. The sample includes 780,000 or so distinct CDR3 sequences, less than 20% seen only once; the top ten take about 4.6%. This material consisted of PBMCs, mostly from graft donor cells, taken 360 days after TCRalphabeta/CD19-depleted stem cell transplant. Receptors originate from a male patient younger than 18 who had a stem cell transplant for acute lymphoblastic leukemia, so the T cells may come from the graft donor. The CDR3 runs from the conserved cysteine through the conserved F or W. D genes are given only for firm matches. For some rows the clone size is stated as once, few or many, or as a class when expanded; others skip it.

length,D,V,size,J,DNA,CDR3
12,NA,TRBV29-1,many,TRBJ2-5,TGCAGCGCCTCGGGATTAGGAAAGACCCAGTACTTC,CSASGLGKTQYF
16,TRBD1,TRBV5-1,NA,TRBJ2-7,TGCGCCAGCAGCTCCCCGGGACAGGGGTTCTCCTACGAGCAGTACTTC,CASSSPGQGFSYEQYF
12,NA,TRBV20-1,NA,TRBJ1-1,TGCAGTGCTAGAGGAGGCTCTCTAGGAGCTTTCTTT,CSARGGSLGAFF
16,NA,TRBV6-2/TRBV6-3,NA,TRBJ2-7,TGTGCCAGCACCTCGGGGCTCCGTCACAGCTCCTACGAGCAGTACTTC,CASTSGLRHSSYEQYF
15,NA,TRBV27,NA,TRBJ2-1,TGTGCCAGCAGTACGGATCCTACCCCGTACAATGAGCAGTTCTTC,CASSTDPTPYNEQFF
18,NA,TRBV5-1,NA,TRBJ2-3,TGCGCCAGCAGCTTGATGGCAAGGGCAGACCTTTCCACAGATACGCAGTATTTT,CASSLMARADLSTDTQYF
12,NA,TRBV12-3/TRBV12-4,NA,TRBJ2-2,TGTGCCAGCGACGGGGGCACCGGGGAGCTGTTTTTT,CASDGGTGELFF
15,NA,TRBV29-1,many,TRBJ2-5,TGCAGCGTTGAAGATCAGTGGGGCAGGGAAGGGACCCAGTACTTC,CSVEDQWGREGTQYF
14,TRBD1,TRBV2,many,TRBJ2-7,TGTGCCAGCAGTCCTTGGACAGGGGCCTACGAGCAGTACTTC,CASSPWTGAYEQYF
13,NA,TRBV20-1,few,TRBJ2-3,TGCAGTGCGCAGGGGCGCTTCACAGATACGCAGTATTTT,CSAQGRFTDTQYF
17,NA,TRBV27,few,TRBJ2-7,TGTGCCAGCAGTTTCACGGTTGGTAGCGGAAGCTCCTACGAGCAGTACTTC,CASSFTVGSGSSYEQYF
11,NA,TRBV29-1,few,TRBJ1-3,TGCAGCGCGGGCTCTGGAAACACCATATATTTT,CSAGSGNTIYF
15,NA,TRBV2,NA,TRBJ1-6,TGTGCCAGCAGTGAACTGACAGCGAATAATTCACCCCTCCACTTT,CASSELTANNSPLHF
15,NA,TRBV29-1,NA,TRBJ1-1,TGCAGCGTAGTATCCCCTCAATTGGGGAACACTGAAGCTTTCTTT,CSVVSPQLGNTEAFF
16,NA,TRBV7-3,NA,TRBJ2-1,TGTGCCAGCAGCTCCAGATTTTCAGAGGGGTACAATGAGCAGTTCTTC,CASSSRFSEGYNEQFF
17,NA,TRBV4-1,few,TRBJ2-4,TGCGCCAGCAGCCAAGGTGGACCGGGCTTAGCCAAAAACATTCAGTACTTC,CASSQGGPGLAKNIQYF
14,TRBD1,TRBV6-1,NA,TRBJ2-1,TGTGCCAGCATGGGACAGGGGGCCAACAATGAGCAGTTCTTC,CASMGQGANNEQFF